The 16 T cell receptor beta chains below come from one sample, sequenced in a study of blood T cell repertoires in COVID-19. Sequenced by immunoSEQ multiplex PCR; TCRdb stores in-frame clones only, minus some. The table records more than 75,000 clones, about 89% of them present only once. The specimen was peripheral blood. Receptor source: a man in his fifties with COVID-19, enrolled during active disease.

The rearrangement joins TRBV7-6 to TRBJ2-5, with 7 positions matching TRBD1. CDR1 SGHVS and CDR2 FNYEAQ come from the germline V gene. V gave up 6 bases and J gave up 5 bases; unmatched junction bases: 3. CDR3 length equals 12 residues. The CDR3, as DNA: TGTGCCAGCAGGGACAGGCGGGAGACCCAGTACTTC. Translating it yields CASRDRRETQYF.

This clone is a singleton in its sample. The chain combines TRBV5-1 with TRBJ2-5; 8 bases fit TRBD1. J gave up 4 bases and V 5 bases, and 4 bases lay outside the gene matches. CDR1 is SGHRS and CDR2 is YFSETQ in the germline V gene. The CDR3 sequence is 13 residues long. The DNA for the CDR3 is TGCGCCAGCAGTCGTGACAGGGGAGAGACCCAGTACTTC. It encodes CASSRDRGETQYF.

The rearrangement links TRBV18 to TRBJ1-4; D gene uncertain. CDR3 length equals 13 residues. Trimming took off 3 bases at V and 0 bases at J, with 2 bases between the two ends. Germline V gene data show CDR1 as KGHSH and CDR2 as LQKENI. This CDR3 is CASSPSTNEKLFF. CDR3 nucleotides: TGTGCCAGCTCACCCTCAACTAATGAAAAACTGTTTTTT.

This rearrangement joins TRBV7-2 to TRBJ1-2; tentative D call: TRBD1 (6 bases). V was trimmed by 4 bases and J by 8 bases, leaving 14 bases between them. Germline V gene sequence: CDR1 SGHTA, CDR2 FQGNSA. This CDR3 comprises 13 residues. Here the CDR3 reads CASSSPGGLGYTF. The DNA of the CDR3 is TGTGCCAGCAGCTCCCCCGGGGGGCTGGGCTACACCTTC.

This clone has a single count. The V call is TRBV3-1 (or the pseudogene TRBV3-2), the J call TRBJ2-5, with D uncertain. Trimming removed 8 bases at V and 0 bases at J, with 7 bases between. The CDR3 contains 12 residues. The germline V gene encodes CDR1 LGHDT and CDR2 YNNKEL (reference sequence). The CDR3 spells CASRSDQETQYF. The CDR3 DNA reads TGTGCCAGCCGCAGCGACCAAGAGACCCAGTACTTC.

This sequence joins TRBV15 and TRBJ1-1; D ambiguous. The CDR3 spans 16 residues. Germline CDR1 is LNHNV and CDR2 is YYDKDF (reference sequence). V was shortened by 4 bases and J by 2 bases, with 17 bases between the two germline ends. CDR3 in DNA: TGTGCCACCAGCAATAAAGAGGGTAGAAGAAACACTGAAGCTTTCTTT. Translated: CATSNKEGRRNTEAFF.

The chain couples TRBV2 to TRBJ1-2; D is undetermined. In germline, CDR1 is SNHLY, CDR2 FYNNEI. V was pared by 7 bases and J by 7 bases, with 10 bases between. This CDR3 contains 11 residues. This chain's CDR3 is CASKKEVGYTF. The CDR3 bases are TGTGCCAGCAAAAAAGAGGTTGGCTACACCTTC.

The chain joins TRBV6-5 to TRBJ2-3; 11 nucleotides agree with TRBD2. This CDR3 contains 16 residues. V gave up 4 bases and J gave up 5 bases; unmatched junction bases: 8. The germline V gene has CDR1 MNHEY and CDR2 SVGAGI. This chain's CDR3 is CASSSRLAGGRDTQYF. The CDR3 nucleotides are TGTGCCAGCAGTTCCCGGCTAGCGGGGGGCCGAGATACGCAGTATTTT.

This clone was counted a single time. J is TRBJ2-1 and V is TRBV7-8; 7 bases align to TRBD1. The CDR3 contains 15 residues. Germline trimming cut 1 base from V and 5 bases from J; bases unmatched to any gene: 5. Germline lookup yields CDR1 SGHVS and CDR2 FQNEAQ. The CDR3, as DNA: TGTGCCAGCAGCTTAGGAGGGGGCCTACACAATGAGCAGTTCTTC. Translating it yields CASSLGGGLHNEQFF.

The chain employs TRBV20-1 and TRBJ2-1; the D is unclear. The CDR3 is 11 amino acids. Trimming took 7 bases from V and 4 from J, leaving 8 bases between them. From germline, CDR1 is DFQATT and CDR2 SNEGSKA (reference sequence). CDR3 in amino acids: CSVGRYNEQFF. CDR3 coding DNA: TGCAGTGTGGGCAGATACAATGAGCAGTTCTTC.

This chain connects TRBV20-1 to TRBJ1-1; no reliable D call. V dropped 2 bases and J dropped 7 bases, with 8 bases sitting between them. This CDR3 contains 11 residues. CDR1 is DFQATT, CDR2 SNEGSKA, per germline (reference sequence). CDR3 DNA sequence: TGCAGTGCTAGATTCGAGGGTGAAGCTTTCTTT. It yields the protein CSARFEGEAFF.

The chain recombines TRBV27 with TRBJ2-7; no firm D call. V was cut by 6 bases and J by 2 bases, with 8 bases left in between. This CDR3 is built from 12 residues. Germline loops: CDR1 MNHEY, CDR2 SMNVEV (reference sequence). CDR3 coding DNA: TGTGCCAGCAGCAGACTCCCCTACGAGCAGTACTTC. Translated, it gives CASSRLPYEQYF.

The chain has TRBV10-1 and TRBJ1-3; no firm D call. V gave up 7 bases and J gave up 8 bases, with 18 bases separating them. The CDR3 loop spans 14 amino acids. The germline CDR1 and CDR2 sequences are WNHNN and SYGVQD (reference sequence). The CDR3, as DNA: TGCGCCAGCATTCATTGGTCCCCCGGGGACACCATATATTTT. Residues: CASIHWSPGDTIYF.

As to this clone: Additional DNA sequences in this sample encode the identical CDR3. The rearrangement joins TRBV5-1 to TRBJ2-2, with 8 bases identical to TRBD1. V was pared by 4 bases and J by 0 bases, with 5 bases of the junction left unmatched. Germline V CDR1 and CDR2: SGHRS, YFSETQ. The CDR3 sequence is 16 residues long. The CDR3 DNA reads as TGCGCCAGCAGCCTCGACAGGGGCGCGAACACCGGGGAGCTGTTTTTT. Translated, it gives CASSLDRGANTGELFF.

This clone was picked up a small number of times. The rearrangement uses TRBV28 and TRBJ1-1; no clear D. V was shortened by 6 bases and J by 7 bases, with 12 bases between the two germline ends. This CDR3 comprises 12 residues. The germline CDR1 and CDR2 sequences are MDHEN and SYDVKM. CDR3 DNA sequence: TGTGCCAGCAGCCGGAGGATTAGTGAAGCTTTCTTT. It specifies CASSRRISEAFF.

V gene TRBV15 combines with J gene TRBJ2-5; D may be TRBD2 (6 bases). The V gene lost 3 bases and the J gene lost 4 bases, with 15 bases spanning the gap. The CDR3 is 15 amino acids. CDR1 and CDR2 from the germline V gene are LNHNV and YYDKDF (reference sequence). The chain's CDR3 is CATSRAPGEAETQYF. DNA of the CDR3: TGTGCCACCAGCAGGGCCCCGGGGGAGGCAGAGACCCAGTACTTC.